This T cell receptor (beta chain) was captured by sequencing in a study of shared clonotypes between healthy human individuals. General study findings and limits: Non-shared clonotypes showed lower generation probabilities than clonotypes common to all four donors. Clonotype sharing among donors was thought likely to change with sequencing depth. Shared across a handful of donors were roughly 5% of the naive CD4 clonotypes.

The test was conducted at deep level. The repertoire was sequenced with immunoSEQ multiplex PCR; TCRdb's copy has only in-frame clones and lacks some. The table lists about 2.1 million clones, around 95% of them singletons. Remarks on this clone: What it recognizes is unknown.

CD45RO negativity and positive selection for CCR7 defined naive CD8 cells, a population that excluded terminally differentiated effector memory CD45RA+ cells. The sequence derives from a man aged 18 to 29 in good health. Some clones in this sample may be carry-over from other donors' samples. Sequencing used naive CD8+ T cells from PBMCs.

The CDR3 loop reads CASSEAKGAGATQFF. The CDR3 DNA reads as TGTGCCAGCAGTGAAGCCAAGGGGGCAGGGGCCACACAGTTCTTC. This chain connects TRBV2 to TRBJ2-1; 7 nucleotides match TRBD1. Per the germline V gene, CDR1 is SNHLY and CDR2 is FYNNEI. The junction had 12 bases not matched to a gene; V was cut back by 0 bases and J by 13 bases. The CDR3 covers 15 residues.